This TCR beta chain derives from a study of regulatory T cells in long-lasting Graves disease. The time point here: newly diagnosed GD, antithyroid drugs for less than 3 months. PBMCs provided the RNA from which the TCR library was made. Germline V gene sequence: CDR1 SGHNT, CDR2 YYREEE (reference sequence). With V trimmed by 3 bases and J by 1 base, 3 bases remained unmatched. The CDR3 contains 14 residues. Many counts were recorded for this clonotype. Assembly of TCR beta libraries relied on iRepertoire HTBI primers together with Arm-PCR of CDR3 regions. TCRdb processed the multiplex PCR reads anew with MiXCR; each CDR3 protein has one entry. The profile shows about 240,000 distinct CDR3 sequences, around 20% of them singletons.

The sequence was collected from a female donor with Graves disease. V gene TRBV5-4 combines with J gene TRBJ1-1, with 7 bases identical to TRBD1. The sequenced sample was peripheral blood mononuclear cells (PBMCs), obtained at new diagnosis, from a patient treated with antithyroid drugs. The CDR3 sequence is CASSSRGRNTEAFF. Here the CDR3 DNA reads TGTGCCAGCAGCTCCAGGGGGAGGAACACTGAAGCTTTCTTT.